This TCR beta chain was identified during a study of T cells in Graves' hyperthyroidism and ophthalmopathy. Hyperthyroidism patients were newly diagnosed, had disease duration under 2 months, and were aged 18 to 65 years. Study-wide results and limits: Blood samples included most of the expanded thyroid clonotypes exceeding 0.001.

The investigators amplified TCR beta CDR3 regions from RNA transcripts. The HTBI set primed first-round TCR CDR3 RT-PCR. MiXCR, applied by TCRdb to the multiplex PCR reads, yields one record per CDR3 protein. Of around 210,000 distinct CDR3 sequences listed, around a sixth are singletons. Per germline, CDR1 LGHDT and CDR2 YNNKEL (reference sequence). CDR3 length: 15 amino acids. Trimming at V came to 0 bases and at J to 9 bases, leaving 2 bases not matched to a gene. A word on this clonotype: Its antigen remains unidentified.

Sequenced material: blood. This sequence was found in a woman aged 50 to 60 with Graves' hyperthyroidism. The rearrangement links TRBV3-1 to TRBJ1-6; 10 bases fit TRBD1. For the CDR3, the DNA is TGTGCCAGCAGCCAAGATCGGGACAGGGGTTCACCCCTCCACTTT. Translated: CASSQDRDRGSPLHF.